This T cell receptor (beta chain) was sequenced in a study of blood T cells in healthy people across ages. Findings and limits, study-wide: Diversity figures derived from one million T cells were judged to underestimate the true value.

For every donor, a draw yielded around 10 milliliters of peripheral blood. PBMCs, at least 6.5 million per sample, were isolated. There are a few counts of this clonotype. Antigen unknown. The CDR3 totals 17 residues. Germline V gene sequence: CDR1 MDHEN, CDR2 SYDVKM. V gave up 5 bases and J gave up 6 bases; unmatched junction bases: 16. Primers used in a second PCR of about 6 to 11 cycles were a sample-barcoded 5' primer and a J-beta primer mix. A template-switch adaptor with 12 random nucleotides tagged each cDNA molecule. TCRdb fed the 5' RACE reads into MiXCR, producing one record per CDR3 protein. Among over 1.5 million distinct CDR3 sequences listed, around 50% were seen once.

The sequenced sample was blood. The TCR was taken from a woman aged 40 to 50 in good health. The chain employs TRBV28 and TRBJ1-2; TRBD1 aligns across 9 bases. The CDR3 bases are TGTGCCAGCAGTGGCGGACGGAACCGGGACAGGGTTAATGGCTACACCTTC. Its protein product is CASSGGRNRDRVNGYTF.